The next 9 T cell receptor beta chains were all read from a single sample in a study of blood T cell repertoires in COVID-19. TCRdb keeps only in-frame clones here, not all; method: immunoSEQ multiplex PCR. The sample yields some 210,000 clones, around 90% seen once. Sequenced material: peripheral blood. These receptors were collected from a man aged 55 to 70 who had recovered from COVID-19.

This sequence joins TRBV5-1 and TRBJ1-2, with 7 bases matching TRBD1. With V trimmed by 7 bases and J by 3 bases, 9 bases remained unmatched. This CDR3 region has 14 residues. Germline values: CDR1 SGHRS, CDR2 YFSETQ. This CDR3 reads CASSYFQGDYGYTF. The CDR3 DNA sequence: TGCGCCAGCTCCTATTTCCAGGGGGACTATGGCTACACCTTC.

This sequence joins TRBV19 and TRBJ1-5; D may be TRBD1 (6 bases). Per germline, CDR1 LNHDA and CDR2 SQIVND (reference sequence). The CDR3 covers 15 residues. V gave up 5 bases and J gave up 3 bases, with 14 bases separating them. The CDR3 DNA is TGTGCCAGTAGTGGACAGACGGCGACCAATCAGCCCCAGCATTTT. It encodes CASSGQTATNQPQHF.

In this sample, this clone turned up once. The rearrangement links TRBV18 to TRBJ1-3; TRBD1 aligns across 9 bases. CDR1 and CDR2 (germline): KGHSH, LQKENI. J lost 6 bases, V lost 3 bases, and 3 bases had no gene match. The length of the CDR3 is 14 residues. DNA for the CDR3: TGTGCCAGCTCACCGGGACAGGGAACAAACACCATATATTTT. It translates to CASSPGQGTNTIYF.

This chain joins TRBV18 and TRBJ1-4; D remains unclear. This CDR3 region has 15 residues. CDR1 is KGHSH, CDR2 LQKENI, per germline. Trimming pared 3 bases from V and 0 bases from J, leaving 8 bases between. This chain's CDR3 is CASSPTDSTNEKLFF. CDR3 DNA: TGTGCCAGCTCACCTACGGACTCAACTAATGAAAAACTGTTTTTT.

This rearrangement joins TRBV10-3 to TRBJ2-5; 12 bases line up with TRBD2. Germline V gene lookup returns CDR1 ENHRY and CDR2 SYGVKD. This CDR3 is built from 21 residues. V shed 4 bases and J 9 bases; nucleotides not matched to a gene: 27. This CDR3 is CAISALGTGNQGLAGGQPQYF. CDR3 sequence (DNA): TGTGCCATCAGTGCGCTGGGGACAGGGAATCAAGGGCTAGCGGGGGGGCAGCCCCAGTACTTC.

As concerns this clone: Other DNA sequences in the same sample also yield this CDR3. The genes are TRBV19 and TRBJ2-7; no definite D call. The CDR3 length is 13 residues. V gave up 0 bases and J gave up 2 bases, with 5 bases separating them. Germline V CDR1 and CDR2: LNHDA, SQIVND (reference sequence). CDR3 region: CASSIERAYEQYF. CDR3 sequence (DNA): TGTGCCAGTAGTATAGAACGCGCCTACGAGCAGTACTTC.

The chain is built from TRBV6-5 and TRBJ2-1, with 11 positions matching TRBD2. Trimming cost V 6 bases and J 7 bases; bases outside gene matches: 8. The V gene's germline CDR1 is MNHEY and CDR2 SVGAGI. The CDR3 spans 15 residues. CDR3 in amino acids: CASSISGRAGNEQFF. CDR3 sequence (DNA): TGTGCCAGCAGCATTAGCGGGAGGGCGGGGAATGAGCAGTTCTTC.

The sample holds a few counts of this clone. The gene calls are TRBV12-2 and TRBJ1-5. TRBV12-2 is a documented pseudogene. CDR3 length: 17 residues. The CDR3 loop is CALLGREKGISNQPQHF. The CDR3 coding sequence is TGTGCCCTCCTGGGGAGGGAGAAGGGGATAAGCAATCAGCCCCAGCATTTT.

The chain combines TRBV29-1 with TRBJ1-3; D remains unclear. CDR1 SQVTM and CDR2 ANQGSEA come from the germline V gene. The CDR3 length is 13 residues. Trimming pared 3 bases from V and 2 bases from J, leaving 8 bases between. CDR3 in DNA: TGCAGCGTTGATGAGAGCCCTGGAAACACCATATATTTT. It specifies CSVDESPGNTIYF.